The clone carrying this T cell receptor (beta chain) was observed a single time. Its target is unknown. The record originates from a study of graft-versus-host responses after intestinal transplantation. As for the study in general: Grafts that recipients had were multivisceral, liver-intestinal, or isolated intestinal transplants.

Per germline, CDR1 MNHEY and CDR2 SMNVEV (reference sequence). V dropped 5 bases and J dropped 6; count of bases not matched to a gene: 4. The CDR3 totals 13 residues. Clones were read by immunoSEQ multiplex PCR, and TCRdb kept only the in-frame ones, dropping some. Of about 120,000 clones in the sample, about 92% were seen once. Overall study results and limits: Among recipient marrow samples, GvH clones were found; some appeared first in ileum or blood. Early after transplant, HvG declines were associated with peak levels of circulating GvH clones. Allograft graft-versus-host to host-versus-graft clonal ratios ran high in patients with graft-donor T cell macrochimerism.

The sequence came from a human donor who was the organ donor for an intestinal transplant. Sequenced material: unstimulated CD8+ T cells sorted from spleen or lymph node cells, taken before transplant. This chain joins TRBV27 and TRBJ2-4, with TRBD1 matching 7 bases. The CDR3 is CASSTRQGNIQYF. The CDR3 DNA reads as TGTGCCAGCAGTACCCGACAGGGAAACATTCAGTACTTC.